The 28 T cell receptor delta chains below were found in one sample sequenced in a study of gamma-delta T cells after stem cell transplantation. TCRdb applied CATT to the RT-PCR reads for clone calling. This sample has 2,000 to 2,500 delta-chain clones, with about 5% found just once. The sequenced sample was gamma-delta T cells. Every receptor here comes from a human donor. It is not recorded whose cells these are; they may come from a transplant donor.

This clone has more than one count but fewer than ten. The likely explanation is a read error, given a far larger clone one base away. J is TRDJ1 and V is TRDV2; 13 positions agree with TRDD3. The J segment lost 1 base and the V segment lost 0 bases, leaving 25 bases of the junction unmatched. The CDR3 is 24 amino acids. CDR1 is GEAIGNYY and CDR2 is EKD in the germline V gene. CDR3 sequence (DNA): TGTGCCTGTGACACCGTCTTCCCACGTCCTACTACTGGGGGATACGTGGGGTCCACCGATAAACTCATCTTT. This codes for CACDTVFPRPTTGGYVGSTDKLIF.

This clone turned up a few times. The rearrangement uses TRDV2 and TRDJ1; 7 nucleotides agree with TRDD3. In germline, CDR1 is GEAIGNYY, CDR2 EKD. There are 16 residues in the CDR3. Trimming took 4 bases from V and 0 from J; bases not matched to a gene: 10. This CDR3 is CACDRLGGWDTDKLIF. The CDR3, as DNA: TGTGCCTGTGATCGCCTGGGGGGATGGGACACCGATAAACTCATCTTT.

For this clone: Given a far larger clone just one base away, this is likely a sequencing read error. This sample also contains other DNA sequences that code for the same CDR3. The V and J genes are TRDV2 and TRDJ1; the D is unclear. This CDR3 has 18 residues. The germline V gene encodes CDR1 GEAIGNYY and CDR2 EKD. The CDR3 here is CACDSLSLGEPYTDKLIF. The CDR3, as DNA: TGTGCCTGCGACAGTCTTAGTCTCGGAGAACCGTACACCGATAAACTCATCTTT.

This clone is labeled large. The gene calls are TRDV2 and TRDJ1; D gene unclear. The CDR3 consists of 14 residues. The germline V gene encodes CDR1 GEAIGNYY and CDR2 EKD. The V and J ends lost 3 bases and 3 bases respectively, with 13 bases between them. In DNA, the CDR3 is TGTGCCTGTGACCTCGCAGGAATGTCCGATAAACTCATCTTT. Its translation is CACDLAGMSDKLIF.

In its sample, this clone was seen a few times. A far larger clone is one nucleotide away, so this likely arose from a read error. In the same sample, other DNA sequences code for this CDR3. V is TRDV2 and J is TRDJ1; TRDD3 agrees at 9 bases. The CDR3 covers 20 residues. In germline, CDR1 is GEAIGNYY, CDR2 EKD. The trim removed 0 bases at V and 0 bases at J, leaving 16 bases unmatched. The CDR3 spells CACDTVRMGDIFHDTDKLIF. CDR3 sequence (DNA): TGTGCCTGTGACACCGTACGGATGGGGGATATATTCCATGACACCGATAAACTCATCTTT.

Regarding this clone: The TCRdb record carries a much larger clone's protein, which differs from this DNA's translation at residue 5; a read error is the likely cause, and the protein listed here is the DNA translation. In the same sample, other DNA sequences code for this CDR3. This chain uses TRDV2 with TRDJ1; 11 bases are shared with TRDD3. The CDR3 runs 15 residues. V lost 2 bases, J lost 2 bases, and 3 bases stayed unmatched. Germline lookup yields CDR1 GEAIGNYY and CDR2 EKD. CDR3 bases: TGTGCCTGTGACAACCTGGGGGATACAACCGATAAACTCATCTTT. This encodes CACDNLGDTTDKLIF.

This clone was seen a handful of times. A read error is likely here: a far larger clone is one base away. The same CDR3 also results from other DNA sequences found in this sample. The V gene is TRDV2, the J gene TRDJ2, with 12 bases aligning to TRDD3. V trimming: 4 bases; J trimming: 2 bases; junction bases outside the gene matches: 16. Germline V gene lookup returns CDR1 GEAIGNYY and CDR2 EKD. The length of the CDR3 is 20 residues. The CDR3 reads CACDPVGTGGYIALTAQLFF. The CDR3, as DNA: TGTGCCTGTGATCCGGTAGGTACTGGGGGATACATCGCCTTGACAGCACAACTCTTCTTT.

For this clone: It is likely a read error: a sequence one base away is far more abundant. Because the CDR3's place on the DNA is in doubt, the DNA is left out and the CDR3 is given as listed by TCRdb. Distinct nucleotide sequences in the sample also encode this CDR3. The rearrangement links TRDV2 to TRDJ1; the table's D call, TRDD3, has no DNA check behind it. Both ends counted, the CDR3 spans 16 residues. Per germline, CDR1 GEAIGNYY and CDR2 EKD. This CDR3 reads CACDTVAGGTLDKLIF.

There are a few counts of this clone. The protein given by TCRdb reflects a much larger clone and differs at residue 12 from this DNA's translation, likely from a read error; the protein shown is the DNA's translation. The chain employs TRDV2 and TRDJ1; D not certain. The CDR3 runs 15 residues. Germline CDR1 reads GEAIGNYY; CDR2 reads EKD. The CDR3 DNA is TGTGCCTGTGACCCCGTTCCGTCGTACACCGATAACCTCATCTTT. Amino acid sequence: CACDPVPSYTDNLIF.

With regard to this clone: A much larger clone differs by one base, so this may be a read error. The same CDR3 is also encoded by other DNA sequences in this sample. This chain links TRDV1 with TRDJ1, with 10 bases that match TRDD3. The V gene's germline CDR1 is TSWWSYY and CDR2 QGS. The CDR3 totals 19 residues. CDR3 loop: CALGELVPSWGIGTDKLIF. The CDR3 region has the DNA TGTGCTCTTGGGGAATTGGTCCCGAGCTGGGGGATAGGAACCGATAAGCTCATCTTT.

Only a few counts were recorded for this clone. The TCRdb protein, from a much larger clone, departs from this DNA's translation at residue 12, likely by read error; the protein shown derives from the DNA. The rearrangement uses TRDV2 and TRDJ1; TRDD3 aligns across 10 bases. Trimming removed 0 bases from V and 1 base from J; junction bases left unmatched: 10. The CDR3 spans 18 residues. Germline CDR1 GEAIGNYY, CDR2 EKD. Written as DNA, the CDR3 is TGTGCCTGTGACACCCTCCACCGTACTGGGGGATTCACCGATAAACTCATCTTT. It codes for CACDTLHRTGGFTDKLIF.

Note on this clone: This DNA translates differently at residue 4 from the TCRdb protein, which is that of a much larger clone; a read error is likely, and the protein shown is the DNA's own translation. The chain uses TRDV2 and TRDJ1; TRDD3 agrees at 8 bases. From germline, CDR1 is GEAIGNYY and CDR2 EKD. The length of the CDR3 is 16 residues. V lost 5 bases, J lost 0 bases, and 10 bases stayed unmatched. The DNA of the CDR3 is TGTGCCTGTGTCAGGCTGGGGGAACTGTACACCGATAAACTCATCTTT. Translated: CACVRLGELYTDKLIF.

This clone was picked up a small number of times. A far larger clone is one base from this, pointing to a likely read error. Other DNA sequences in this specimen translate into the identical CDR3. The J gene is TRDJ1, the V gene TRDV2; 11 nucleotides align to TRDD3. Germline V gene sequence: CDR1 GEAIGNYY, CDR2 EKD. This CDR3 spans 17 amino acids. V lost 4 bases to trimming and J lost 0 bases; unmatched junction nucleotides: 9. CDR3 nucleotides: TGTGCCTGTGATGGCATCCTGGGGGATACTTACACCGATAAACTCATCTTT. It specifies CACDGILGDTYTDKLIF.

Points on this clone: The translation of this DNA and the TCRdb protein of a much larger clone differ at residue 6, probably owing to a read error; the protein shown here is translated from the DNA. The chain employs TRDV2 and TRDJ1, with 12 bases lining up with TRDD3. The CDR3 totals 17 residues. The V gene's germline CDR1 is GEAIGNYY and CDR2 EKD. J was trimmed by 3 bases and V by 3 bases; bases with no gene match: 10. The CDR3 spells CACDGPLGDTNADKLIF. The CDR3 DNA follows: TGTGCCTGTGACGGCCCACTGGGGGATACTAACGCCGATAAACTCATCTTT.

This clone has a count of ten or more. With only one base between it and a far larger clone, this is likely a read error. CDR3 nucleotide sequence: TGTGCCTGTGACACCCTTTCCTCCCTTCCCCTGGGGGCCCACACCGATACACTCATCTTT. As protein: CACDTLSSLPLGAHTDTLIF. The chain is built from TRDV2 and TRDJ1; weak D call: TRDD3 (7 bases). Germline V gene sequence: CDR1 GEAIGNYY, CDR2 EKD. This CDR3 contains 20 residues.

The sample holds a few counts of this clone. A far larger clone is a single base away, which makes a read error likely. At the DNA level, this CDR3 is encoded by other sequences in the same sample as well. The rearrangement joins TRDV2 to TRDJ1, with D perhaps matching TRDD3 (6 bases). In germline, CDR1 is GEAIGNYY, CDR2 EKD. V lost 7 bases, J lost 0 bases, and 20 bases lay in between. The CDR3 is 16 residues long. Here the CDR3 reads CACDSLSTGNTDKLIF. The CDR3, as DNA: TGTGCCTGCGACTCCCTAAGTACTGGGAACACCGATAAACTCATCTTT.

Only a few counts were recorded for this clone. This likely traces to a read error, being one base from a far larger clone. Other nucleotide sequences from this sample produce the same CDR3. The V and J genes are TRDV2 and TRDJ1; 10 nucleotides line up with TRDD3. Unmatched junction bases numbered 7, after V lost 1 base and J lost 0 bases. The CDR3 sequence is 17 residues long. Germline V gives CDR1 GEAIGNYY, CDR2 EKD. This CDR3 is CACDTLLGDTYTDKLIF. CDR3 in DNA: TGTGCCTGTGACACGTTGTTGGGGGATACATACACCGATAAACTCATCTTT.

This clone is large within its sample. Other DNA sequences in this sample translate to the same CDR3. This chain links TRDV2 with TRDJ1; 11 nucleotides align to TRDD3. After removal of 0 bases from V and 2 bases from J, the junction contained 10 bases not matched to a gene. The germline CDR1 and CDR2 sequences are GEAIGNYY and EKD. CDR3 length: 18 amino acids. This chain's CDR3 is CACDTVDGGYAGTDKLIF. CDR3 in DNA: TGTGCCTGTGACACCGTTGATGGGGGATACGCAGGGACCGATAAACTCATCTTT.

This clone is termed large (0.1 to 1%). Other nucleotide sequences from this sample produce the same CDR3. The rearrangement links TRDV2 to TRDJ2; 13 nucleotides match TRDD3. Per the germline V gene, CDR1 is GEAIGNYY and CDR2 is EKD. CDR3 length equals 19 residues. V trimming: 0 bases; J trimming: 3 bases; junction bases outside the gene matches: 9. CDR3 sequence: CACDTLLGDTRGVTAQLFF. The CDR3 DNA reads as TGTGCCTGTGACACCCTACTGGGGGATACGCGGGGTGTGACAGCACAACTCTTCTTT.

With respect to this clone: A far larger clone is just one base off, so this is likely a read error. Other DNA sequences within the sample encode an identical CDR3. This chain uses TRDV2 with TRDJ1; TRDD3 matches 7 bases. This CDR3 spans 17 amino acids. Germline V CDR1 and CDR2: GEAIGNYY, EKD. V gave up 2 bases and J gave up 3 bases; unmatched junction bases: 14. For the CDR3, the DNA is TGTGCCTGTGACATCTTGGGGACCGTACTGGGGTCCGATAAACTCATCTTT. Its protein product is CACDILGTVLGSDKLIF.

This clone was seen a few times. Here the CDR3 DNA reads TGTGCCTGTGATCTTATGGGGATGTCTTTAAAACTCATCTTT. This sequence encodes CACDLMGMSLKLIF. The genes are TRDV2 and TRDJ1; tentatively, D is TRDD3 (6 bases). Deletions cut 4 bases from V and 8 bases from J, with 19 bases between. Per the germline V gene, CDR1 is GEAIGNYY and CDR2 is EKD. The CDR3 runs to 14 residues.

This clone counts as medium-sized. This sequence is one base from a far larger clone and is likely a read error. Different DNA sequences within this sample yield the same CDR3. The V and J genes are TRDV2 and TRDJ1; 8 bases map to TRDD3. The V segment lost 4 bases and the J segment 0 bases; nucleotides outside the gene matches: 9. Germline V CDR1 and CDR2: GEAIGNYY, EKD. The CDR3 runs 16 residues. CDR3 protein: CACELLGAQYTDKLIF. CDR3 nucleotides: TGTGCCTGTGAATTACTGGGGGCTCAGTACACCGATAAACTCATCTTT.

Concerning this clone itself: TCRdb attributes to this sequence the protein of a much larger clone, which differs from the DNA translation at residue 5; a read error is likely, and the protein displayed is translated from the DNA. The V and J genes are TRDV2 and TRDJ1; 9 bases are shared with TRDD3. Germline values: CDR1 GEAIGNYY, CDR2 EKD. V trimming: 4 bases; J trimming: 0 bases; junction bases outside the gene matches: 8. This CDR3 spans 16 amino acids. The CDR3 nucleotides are TGTGCCTGTGATTCCTTACTGGGGGAATACACCGATAAACTCATCTTT. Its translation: CACDSLLGEYTDKLIF.

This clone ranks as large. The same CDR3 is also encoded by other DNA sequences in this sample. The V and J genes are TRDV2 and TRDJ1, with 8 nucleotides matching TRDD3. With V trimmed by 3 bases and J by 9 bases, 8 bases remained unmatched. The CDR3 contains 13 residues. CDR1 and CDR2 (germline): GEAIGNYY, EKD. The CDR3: CACDLVGDEELIF. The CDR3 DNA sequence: TGTGCCTGTGACCTCGTGGGGGATGAGGAACTCATCTTT.

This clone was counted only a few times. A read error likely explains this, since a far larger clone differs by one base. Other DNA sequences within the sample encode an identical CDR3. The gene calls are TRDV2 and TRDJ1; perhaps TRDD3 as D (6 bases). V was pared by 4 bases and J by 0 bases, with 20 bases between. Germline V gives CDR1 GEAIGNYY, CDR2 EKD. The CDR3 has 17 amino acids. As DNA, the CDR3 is TGTGCCTGTGATTCCTTACTGGGAGGATGGGACACCGATAAACTCATCTTT. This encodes CACDSLLGGWDTDKLIF.

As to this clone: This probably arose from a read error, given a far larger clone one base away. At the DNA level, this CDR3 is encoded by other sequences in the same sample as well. CDR3 in DNA: TGTGCCTGTGAAACCTTAGGGGATACTCGAAAATCGTACACCGATAAACTCATCTTT. Translating gives CACETLGDTRKSYTDKLIF. The chain employs TRDV2 and TRDJ1, with 8 bases fitting TRDD3. V trimming: 4 bases; J trimming: 0 bases; junction bases outside the gene matches: 18. Germline-derived CDR1 and CDR2 are GEAIGNYY and EKD. This CDR3 contains 19 residues.

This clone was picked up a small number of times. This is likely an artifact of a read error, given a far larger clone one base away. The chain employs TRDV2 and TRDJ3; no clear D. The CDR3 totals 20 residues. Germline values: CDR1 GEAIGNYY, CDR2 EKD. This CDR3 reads CACATGGLLGLSRDTRQMFF. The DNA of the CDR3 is TGTGCCTGTGCCACCGGAGGATTACTCGGCCTTAGCAGGGACACCCGACAGATGTTTTTC.

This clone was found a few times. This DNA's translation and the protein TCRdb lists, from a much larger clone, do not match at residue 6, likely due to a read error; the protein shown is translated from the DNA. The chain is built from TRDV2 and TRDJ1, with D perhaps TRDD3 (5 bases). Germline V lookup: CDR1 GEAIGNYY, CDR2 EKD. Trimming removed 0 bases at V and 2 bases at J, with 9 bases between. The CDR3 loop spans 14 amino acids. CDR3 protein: CACDTATGTDKLIF. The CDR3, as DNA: TGTGCCTGTGACACCGCTACTGGAACCGATAAACTCATCTTT.